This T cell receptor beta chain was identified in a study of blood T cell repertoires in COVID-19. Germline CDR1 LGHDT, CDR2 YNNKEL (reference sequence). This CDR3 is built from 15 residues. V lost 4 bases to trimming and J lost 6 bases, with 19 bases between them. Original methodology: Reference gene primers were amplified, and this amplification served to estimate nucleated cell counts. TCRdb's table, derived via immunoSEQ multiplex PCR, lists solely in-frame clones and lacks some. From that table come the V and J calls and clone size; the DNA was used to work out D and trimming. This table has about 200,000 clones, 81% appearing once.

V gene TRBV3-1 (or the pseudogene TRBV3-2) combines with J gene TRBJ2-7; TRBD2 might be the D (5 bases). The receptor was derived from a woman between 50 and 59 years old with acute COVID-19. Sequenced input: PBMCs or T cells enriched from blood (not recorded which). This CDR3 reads CASSPPGVKRGEQYF. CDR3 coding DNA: TGTGCCAGCAGCCCCCCCGGGGTTAAACGCGGCGAGCAGTACTTC.